This TCR beta chain was found in a study of blood T cell repertoires in COVID-19. Assay used: immunoSEQ multiplex PCR; TCRdb lists only in-frame clones, some missing. The profile shows 100,000 to 150,000 clones, almost 70% of them singletons. The CDR3 covers 14 residues. Germline V gene sequence: CDR1 KGHSH, CDR2 LQKENI. The ends were cut back, 2 bases at V and 4 bases at J, with 8 bases in the middle. The origin of this receptor is a woman between 65 and 79 years old with acute or convalescent COVID-19. The sample taken for sequencing was peripheral blood. V usage is TRBV18 and J usage is TRBJ2-2; maybe TRBD2 (5 bases). The CDR3 coding sequence is TGTGCCAGCTCACCAAGGACTGTCACCGGGGAGCTGTTTTTT. Translation gives CASSPRTVTGELFF.